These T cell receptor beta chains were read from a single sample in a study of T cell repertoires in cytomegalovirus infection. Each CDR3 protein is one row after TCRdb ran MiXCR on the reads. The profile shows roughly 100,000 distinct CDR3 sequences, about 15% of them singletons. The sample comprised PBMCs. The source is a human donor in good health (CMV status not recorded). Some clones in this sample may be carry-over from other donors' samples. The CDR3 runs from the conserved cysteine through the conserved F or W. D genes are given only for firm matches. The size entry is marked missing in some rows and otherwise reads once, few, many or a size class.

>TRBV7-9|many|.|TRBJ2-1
CASSLDLLWTDEQFF
TGTGCCAGCAGCTTAGACCTCCTTTGGACTGATGAGCAGTTCTTC
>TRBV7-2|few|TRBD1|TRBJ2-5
CASSLRGTAQETQYF
TGTGCCAGCAGCTTACGTGGGACAGCCCAAGAGACCCAGTACTTC
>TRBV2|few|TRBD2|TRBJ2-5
CASKQTSGLQETQYF
TGTGCCAGCAAACAGACTAGCGGACTTCAAGAGACCCAGTACTTC
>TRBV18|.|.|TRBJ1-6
CASSAIRDNNSPLHF
TGTGCCAGCTCAGCGATCCGGGACAATAATTCACCCCTCCACTTT
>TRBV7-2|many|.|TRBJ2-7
CASSSGRVGEQYF
TGTGCCAGCAGCTCTGGCCGGGTCGGCGAGCAGTACTTC
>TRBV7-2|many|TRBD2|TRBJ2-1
CASSPRGSGGAISYNEQFF
TGTGCCAGCAGCCCCCGGGGTAGCGGGGGGGCTATCTCCTACAATGAGCAGTTCTTC
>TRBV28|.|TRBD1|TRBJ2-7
CASSLLDRGSNEQYF
TGTGCCAGCAGTTTATTGGACAGGGGGTCCAACGAGCAGTACTTC
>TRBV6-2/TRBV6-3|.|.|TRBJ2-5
CASSYLDRQETQYF
TGTGCCAGCAGTTACCTGGACAGACAAGAGACCCAGTACTTC
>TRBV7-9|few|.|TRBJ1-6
CASSLDPISLHF
TGTGCCAGCAGCTTAGACCCAATAAGCCTCCACTTT
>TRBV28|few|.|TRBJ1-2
CASHSPPVHGYTF
TGTGCCAGCCACAGTCCCCCCGTCCATGGCTACACCTTC
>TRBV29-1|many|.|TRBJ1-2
CSVEDRPGGYTF
TGCAGCGTTGAAGACAGGCCAGGGGGCTACACCTTC
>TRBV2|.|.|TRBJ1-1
CASSVQWGTEAFF
TGTGCCAGCAGTGTCCAGTGGGGCACTGAAGCTTTCTTT
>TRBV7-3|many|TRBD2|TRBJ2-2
CASSLRLAGGREELFF
TGTGCCAGCAGCTTAAGGCTAGCGGGGGGGCGTGAGGAGCTGTTTTTT
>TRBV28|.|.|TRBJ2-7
CASSREGGTVHEQYF
TGTGCCAGCAGTCGGGAGGGGGGGACAGTCCACGAGCAGTACTTC
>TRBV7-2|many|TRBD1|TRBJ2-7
CASSSGQGGYEQYF
TGTGCCAGCAGCTCCGGACAGGGGGGCTACGAGCAGTACTTC
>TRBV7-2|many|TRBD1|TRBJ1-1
CASSIYLTGAEKNTEAFF
TGTGCCAGCAGTATTTATTTGACAGGGGCGGAAAAGAACACTGAAGCTTTCTTT
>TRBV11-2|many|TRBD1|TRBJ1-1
CASFGTGDTEAFF
TGTGCCAGCTTCGGGACAGGGGACACTGAAGCTTTCTTT
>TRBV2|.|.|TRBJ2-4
CATSSGNTAKNIQYF
TGTGCCACCTCGTCTGGGAACACGGCCAAAAACATTCAGTACTTC
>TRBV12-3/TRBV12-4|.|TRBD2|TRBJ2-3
CASSHRLAPVDTQYF
TGTGCCAGCAGTCATAGACTAGCCCCTGTTGATACGCAGTATTTT
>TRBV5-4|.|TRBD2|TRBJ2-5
CASSRSSGGQETQYF
TGTGCCAGCAGCCGTTCTAGCGGGGGGCAAGAGACCCAGTACTTC
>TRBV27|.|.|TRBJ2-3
CASRPRKGSSSTDTQYF
TGTGCCAGCAGACCCCGAAAGGGGTCTTCTAGCACAGATACGCAGTATTTT
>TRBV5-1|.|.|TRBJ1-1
CASSFSGVGTEAFF
TGCGCCAGCAGCTTCTCAGGAGTTGGAACTGAAGCTTTCTTT
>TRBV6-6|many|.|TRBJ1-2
CASSDGGSGRNYGYTF
TGTGCCAGCAGTGATGGGGGTTCGGGGAGGAACTATGGCTACACCTTC
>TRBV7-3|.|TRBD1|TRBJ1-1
CASITGTGLSGLEAFF
TGTGCCAGCATCACCGGGACAGGGTTGTCTGGACTCGAAGCTTTCTTT
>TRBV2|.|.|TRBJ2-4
CASTLGGGKNIQYF
TGTGCCAGCACCTTGGGAGGGGGCAAAAACATTCAGTACTTC